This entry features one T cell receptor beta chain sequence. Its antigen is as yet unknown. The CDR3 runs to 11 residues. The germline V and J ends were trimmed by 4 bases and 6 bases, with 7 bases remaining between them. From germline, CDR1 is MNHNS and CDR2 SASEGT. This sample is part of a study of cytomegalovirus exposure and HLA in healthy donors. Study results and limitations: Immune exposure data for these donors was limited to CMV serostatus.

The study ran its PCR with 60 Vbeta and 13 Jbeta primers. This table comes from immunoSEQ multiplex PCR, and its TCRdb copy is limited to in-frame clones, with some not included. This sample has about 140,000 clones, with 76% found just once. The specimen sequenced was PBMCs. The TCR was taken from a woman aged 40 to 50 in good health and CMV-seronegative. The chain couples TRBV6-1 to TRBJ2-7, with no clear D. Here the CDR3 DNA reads TGTGCCAGCAGTGCGACACCCGAGCAGTACTTC. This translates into CASSATPEQYF.